This T cell receptor (beta chain) came from a study of CD8 T cells in ankylosing spondylitis. Study findings and constraints: The clones that were linked to disease were reported to be significantly enriched in matched synovial fluid samples from ankylosing spondylitis patients. Seven to nine highly homologous variants formed a TCR beta motif that appeared characteristic of ankylosing spondylitis blood. The disease-linked clones had a CD8+ phenotype and low blood frequencies.

To note about this clonotype: What it binds is unknown.

As the method for making TCR beta libraries, quantitative 5'-RACE with molecular barcodes was used. MiXCR was run by TCRdb on the 5' RACE reads, yielding one entry per CDR3 protein. The sample consists of around 31,000 distinct CDR3 sequences, about 29% of them appearing once. This CDR3 has 13 amino acids. CDR1 is SQVTM and CDR2 is ANQGSEA in the germline V gene. Trimming removed 4 bases at V and 1 base at J, with 10 bases between. The V gene is TRBV29-1, the J gene TRBJ1-2; D remains unclear. This receptor was obtained from a male donor with ankylosing spondylitis. The sequencing sample was made of synovial fluid, either unsorted or a sorted T cell fraction (not recorded which). This CDR3 reads CSVVLADNYGYTF. The CDR3 DNA is TGCAGCGTTGTTTTGGCAGATAACTATGGCTACACCTTC. The full variable domain, its missing parts supplied by reference TRBV29-1 and TRBJ1-2, is SAVISQKPSRDICQRGTSLTIQCQVDSQVTMMFWYRQQPGQSLTLIATANQGSEATYESGFVIDKFPISRPNLTFSTLTVSNMSPEDSSIYLCSVVLADNYGYTFGSGTRLTVV.